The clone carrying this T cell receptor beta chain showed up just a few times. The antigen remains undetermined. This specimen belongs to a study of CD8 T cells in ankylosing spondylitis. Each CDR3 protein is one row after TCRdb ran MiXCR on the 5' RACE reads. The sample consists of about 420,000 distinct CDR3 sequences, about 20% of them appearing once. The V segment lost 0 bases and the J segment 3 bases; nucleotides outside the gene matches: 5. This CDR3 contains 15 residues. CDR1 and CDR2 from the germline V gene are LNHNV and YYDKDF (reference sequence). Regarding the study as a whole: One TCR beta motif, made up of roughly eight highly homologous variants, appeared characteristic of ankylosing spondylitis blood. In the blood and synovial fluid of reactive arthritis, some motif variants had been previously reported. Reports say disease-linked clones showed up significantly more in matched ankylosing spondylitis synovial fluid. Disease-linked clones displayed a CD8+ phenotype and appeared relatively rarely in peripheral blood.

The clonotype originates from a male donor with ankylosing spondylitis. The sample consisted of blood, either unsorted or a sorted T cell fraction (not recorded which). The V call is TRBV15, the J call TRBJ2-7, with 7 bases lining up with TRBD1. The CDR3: CATSRDGQGDYEQYF. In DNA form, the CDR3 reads TGTGCCACCAGCAGAGATGGGCAGGGGGACTACGAGCAGTACTTC.